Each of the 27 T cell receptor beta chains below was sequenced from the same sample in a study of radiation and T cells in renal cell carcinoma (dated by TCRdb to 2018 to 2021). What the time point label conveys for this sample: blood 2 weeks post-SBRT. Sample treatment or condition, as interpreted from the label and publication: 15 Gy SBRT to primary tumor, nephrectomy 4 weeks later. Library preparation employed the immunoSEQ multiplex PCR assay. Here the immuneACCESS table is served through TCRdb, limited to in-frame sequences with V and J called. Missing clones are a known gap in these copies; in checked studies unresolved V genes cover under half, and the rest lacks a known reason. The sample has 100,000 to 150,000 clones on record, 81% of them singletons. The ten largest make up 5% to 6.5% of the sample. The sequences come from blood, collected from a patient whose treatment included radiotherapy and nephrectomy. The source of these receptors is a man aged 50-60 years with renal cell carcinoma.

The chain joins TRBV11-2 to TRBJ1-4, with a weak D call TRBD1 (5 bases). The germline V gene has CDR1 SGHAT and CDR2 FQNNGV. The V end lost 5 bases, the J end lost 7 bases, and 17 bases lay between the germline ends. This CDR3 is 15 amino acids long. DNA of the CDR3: TGTGCCAGCAGCCCCCTGGGGGGTTGGGGTGAAAAACTGTTTTTT. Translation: CASSPLGGWGEKLFF.

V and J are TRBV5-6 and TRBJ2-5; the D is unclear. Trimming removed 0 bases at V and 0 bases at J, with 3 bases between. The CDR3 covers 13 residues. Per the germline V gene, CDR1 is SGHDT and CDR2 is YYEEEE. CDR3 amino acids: CASSLAYQETQYF. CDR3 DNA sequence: TGTGCCAGCAGCTTGGCCTACCAAGAGACCCAGTACTTC. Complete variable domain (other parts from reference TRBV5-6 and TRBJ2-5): DAGVTQSPTHLIKTRGQQVTLRCSPKSGHDTVSWYQQALGQGPQFIFQYYEEEERQRGNFPDRFSGHQFPNYSSELNVNALLLGDSALYLCASSLAYQETQYFGPGTRLLVL.

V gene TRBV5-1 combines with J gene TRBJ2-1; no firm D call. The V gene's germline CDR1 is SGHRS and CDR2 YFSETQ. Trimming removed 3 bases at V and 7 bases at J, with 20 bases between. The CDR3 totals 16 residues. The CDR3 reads CASSSQTGNLMNEQFF. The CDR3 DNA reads TGCGCCAGCAGCTCCCAGACCGGTAACTTAATGAATGAGCAGTTCTTC.

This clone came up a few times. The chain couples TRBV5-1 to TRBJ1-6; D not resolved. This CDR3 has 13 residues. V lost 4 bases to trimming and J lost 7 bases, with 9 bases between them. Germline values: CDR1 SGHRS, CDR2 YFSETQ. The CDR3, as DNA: TGCGCCAGCAGCCTACAGCCCAATTCACCCCTCCACTTT. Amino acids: CASSLQPNSPLHF. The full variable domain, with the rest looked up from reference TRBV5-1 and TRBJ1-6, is KAGVTQTPRYLIKTRGQQVTLSCSPISGHRSVSWYQQTPGQGLQFLFEYFSETQRNKGNFPGRFSGRQFSNSRSEMNVSTLELGDSALYLCASSLQPNSPLHFGNGTRLTVT.

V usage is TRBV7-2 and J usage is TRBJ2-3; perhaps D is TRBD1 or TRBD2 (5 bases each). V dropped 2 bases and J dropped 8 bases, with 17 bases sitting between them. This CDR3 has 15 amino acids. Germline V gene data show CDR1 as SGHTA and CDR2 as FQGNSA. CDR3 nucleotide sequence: TGTGCCAGCAGCTTAAATAGGGGAACACGGGGTACGCAGTATTTT. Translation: CASSLNRGTRGTQYF.

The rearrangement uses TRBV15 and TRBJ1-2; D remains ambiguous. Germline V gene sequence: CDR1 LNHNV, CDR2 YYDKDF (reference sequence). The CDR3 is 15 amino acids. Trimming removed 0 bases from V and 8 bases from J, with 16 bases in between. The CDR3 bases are TGTGCCACCAGCAGAGATAGTAGGACCCTGGGGGGCTACACCTTC. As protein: CATSRDSRTLGGYTF.

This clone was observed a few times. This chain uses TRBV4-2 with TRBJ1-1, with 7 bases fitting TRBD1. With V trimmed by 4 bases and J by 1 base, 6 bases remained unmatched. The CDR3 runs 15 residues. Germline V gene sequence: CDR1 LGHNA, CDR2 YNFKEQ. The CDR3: CASSPRQGENTEAFF. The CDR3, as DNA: TGTGCCAGCAGCCCACGACAGGGAGAGAACACTGAAGCTTTCTTT.

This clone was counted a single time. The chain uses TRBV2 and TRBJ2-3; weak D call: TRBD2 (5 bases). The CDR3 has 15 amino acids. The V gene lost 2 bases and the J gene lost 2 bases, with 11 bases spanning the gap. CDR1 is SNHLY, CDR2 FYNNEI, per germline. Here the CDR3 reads CASSEPADLTDTQYF. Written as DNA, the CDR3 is TGTGCCAGCAGTGAACCAGCGGACCTCACAGATACGCAGTATTTT. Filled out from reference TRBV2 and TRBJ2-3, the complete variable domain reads EPEVTQTPSHQVTQMGQEVILRCVPISNHLYFYWYRQILGQKVEFLVSFYNNEISEKSEIFDDQFSVERPDGSNFTLKIRSTKLEDSAMYFCASSEPADLTDTQYFGPGTRLTVL.

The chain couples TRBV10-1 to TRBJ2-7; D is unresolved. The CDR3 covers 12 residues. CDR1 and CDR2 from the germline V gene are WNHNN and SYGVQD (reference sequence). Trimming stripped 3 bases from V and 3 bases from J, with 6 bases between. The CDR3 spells CASSDAFYEQYF. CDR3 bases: TGCGCCAGCAGTGACGCCTTCTACGAGCAGTACTTC.

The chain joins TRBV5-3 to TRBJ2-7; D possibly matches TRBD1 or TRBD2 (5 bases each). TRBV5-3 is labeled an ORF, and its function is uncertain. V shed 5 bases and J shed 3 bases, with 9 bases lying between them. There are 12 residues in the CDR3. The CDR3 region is CARSRDGYEQYF. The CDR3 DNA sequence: TGTGCCAGAAGTCGGGACGGCTACGAGCAGTACTTC.

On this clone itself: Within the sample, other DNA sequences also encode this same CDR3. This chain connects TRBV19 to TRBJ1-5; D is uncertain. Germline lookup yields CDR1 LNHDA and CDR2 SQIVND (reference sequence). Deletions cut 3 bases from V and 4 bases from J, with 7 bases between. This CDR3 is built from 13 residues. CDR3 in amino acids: CASSISVNQPQHF. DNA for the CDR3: TGTGCCAGTAGTATCTCGGTTAATCAGCCCCAGCATTTT.

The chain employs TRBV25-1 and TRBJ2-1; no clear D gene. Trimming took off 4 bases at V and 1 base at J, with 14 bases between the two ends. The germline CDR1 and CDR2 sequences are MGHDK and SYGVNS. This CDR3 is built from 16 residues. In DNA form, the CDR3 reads TGTGCCAGCAGTGTGTACAAGGGAAGGTCCTACAATGAGCAGTTCTTC. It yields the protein CASSVYKGRSYNEQFF.

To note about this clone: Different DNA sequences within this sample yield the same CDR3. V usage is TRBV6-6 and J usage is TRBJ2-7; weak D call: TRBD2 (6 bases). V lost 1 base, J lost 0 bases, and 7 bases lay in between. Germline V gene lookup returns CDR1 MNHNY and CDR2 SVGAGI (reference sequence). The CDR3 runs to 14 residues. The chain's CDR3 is CASSYLADSYEQYF. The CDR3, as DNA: TGTGCCAGCAGTTACTTAGCGGACTCCTACGAGCAGTACTTC.

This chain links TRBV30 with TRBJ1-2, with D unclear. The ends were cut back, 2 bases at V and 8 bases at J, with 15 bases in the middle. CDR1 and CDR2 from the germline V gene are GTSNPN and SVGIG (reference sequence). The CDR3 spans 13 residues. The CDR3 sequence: CAWSQTVSRGYTF. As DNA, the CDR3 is TGTGCCTGGAGTCAAACAGTGTCTAGAGGCTACACCTTC.

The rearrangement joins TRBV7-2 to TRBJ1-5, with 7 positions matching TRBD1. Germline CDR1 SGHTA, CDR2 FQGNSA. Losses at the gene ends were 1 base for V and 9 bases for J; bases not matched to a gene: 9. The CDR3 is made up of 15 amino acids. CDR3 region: CASSLGQGIMGPQHF. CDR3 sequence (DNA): TGTGCCAGCAGCTTAGGACAGGGAATTATGGGGCCCCAGCATTTT.

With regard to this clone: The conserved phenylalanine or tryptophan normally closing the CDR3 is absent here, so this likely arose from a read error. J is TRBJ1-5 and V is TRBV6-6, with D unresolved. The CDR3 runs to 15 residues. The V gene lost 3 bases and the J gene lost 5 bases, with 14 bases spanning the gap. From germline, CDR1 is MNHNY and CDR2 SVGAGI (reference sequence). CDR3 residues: CASSYTASFHQPQHL. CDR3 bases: TGTGCCAGCAGTTATACGGCATCGTTTCATCAGCCCCAGCATCTT.

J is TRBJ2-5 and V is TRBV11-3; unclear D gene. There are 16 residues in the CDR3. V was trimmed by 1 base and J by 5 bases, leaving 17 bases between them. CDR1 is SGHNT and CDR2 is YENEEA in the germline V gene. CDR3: CASSLGSGRLGETQYF. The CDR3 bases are TGTGCCAGCAGCTTAGGTTCGGGCCGCCTGGGCGAGACCCAGTACTTC.

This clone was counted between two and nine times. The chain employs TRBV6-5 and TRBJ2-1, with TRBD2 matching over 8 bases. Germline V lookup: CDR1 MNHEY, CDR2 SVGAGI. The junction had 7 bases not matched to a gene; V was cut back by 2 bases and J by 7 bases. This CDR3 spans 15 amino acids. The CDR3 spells CASSYRASGPNEQFF. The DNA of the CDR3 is TGTGCCAGCAGTTACAGGGCTAGCGGGCCGAATGAGCAGTTCTTC.

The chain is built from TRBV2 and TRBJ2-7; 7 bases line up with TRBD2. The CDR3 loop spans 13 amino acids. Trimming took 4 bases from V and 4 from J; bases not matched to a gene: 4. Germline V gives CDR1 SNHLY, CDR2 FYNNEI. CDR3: CASSAMGGYEQYF. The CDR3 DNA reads TGTGCCAGCAGTGCGATGGGGGGGTACGAGCAGTACTTC.

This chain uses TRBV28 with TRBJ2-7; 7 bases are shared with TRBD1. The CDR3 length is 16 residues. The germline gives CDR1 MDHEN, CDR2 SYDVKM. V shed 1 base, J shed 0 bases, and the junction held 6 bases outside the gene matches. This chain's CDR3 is CASSLYDRASSYEQYF. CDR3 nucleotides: TGTGCCAGCAGTTTATACGACAGGGCAAGCTCCTACGAGCAGTACTTC.

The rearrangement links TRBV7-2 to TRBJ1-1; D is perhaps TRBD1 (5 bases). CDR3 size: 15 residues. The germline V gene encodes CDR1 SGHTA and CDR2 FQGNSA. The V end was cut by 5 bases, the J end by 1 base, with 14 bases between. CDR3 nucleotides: TGTGCCAGCAGCCTACCGGGACCTTCGAACACTGAAGCTTTCTTT. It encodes CASSLPGPSNTEAFF.

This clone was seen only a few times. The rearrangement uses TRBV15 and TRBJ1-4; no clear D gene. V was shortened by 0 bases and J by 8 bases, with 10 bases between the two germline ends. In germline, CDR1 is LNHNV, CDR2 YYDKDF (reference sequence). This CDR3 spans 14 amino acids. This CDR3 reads CATSRDPAAEKLFF. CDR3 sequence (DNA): TGTGCCACCAGCAGAGATCCGGCAGCCGAAAAACTGTTTTTT.

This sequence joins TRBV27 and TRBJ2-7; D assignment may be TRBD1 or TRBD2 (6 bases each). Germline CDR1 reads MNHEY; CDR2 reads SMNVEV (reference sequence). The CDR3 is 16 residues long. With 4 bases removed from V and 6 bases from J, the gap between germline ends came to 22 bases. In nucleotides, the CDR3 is TGTGCCAGCAGTTCTTCTGTTGGCCCGAGGGGGGCCGAGCAGTACTTC. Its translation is CASSSSVGPRGAEQYF.

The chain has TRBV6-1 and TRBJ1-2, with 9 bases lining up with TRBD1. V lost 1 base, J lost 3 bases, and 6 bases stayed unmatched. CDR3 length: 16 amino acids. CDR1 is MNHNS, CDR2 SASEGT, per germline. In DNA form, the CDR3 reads TGTGCCAGCAGTGAAGGCCCGGGACAGGGATACTATGGCTACACCTTC. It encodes CASSEGPGQGYYGYTF.

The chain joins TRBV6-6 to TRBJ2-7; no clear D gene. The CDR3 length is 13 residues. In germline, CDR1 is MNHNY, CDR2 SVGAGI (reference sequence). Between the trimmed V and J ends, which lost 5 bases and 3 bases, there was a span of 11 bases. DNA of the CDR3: TGTGCCAGCAGTCCGGGCCTTATCTACGAGCAGTACTTC. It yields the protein CASSPGLIYEQYF.

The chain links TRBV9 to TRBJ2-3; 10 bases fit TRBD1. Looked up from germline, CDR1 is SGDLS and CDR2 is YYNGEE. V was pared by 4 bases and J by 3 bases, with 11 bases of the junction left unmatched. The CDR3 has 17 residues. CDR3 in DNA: TGTGCCAGCAGCTTCTCCCCGACAGGGGGCTGGACAGATACGCAGTATTTT. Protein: CASSFSPTGGWTDTQYF.

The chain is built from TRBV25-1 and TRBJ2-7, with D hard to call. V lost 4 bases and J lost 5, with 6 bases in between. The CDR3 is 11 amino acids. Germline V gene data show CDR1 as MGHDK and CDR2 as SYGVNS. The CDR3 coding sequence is TGTGCCAGCAGTGCGGGTAACGAGCAGTACTTC. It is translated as CASSAGNEQYF.